These T cell receptor beta chains were read from a single sample in a study of OX40 agonist ivuxolimab in advanced cancers. Here immunoSEQ multiplex PCR was the method, and the copy in TCRdb shows in-frame clones only, minus some. The repertoire has approximately 120,000 clones, around 93% of them found once; the top ten carry about 0.81%. The input for sequencing was CD4+ or CD8+ T cells sorted from blood, taken in a trial of the OX40 agonist ivuxolimab. The receptors derive from an adult with an advanced solid tumor such as melanoma, head and neck, liver or kidney cancer. The CDR3 runs from the conserved cysteine through the conserved F or W. D genes are given only for firm matches. Size is omitted from some rows. Given values are once, few, many or a class for expanded clones.

d_call: .
clone_size: .
j_call: TRBJ1-1
v_call: TRBV9
cdr3_nt: TGTGCCAGCAGCGCCAATCAGGGGAACACTGAAGCTTTCTTT
cdr3_aa: CASSANQGNTEAFF

d_call: TRBD1
clone_size: .
j_call: TRBJ2-2
v_call: TRBV5-1
cdr3_nt: TGCGCCAGCAGCTTGGGACAGGGCAACACCGGGGAGCTGTTTTTT
cdr3_aa: CASSLGQGNTGELFF

d_call: .
clone_size: .
j_call: TRBJ1-4
v_call: TRBV7-9
cdr3_nt: TGTGCCAGCAGCGGCATTGGCTCCGCGGGTGAAAAACTGTTTTTT
cdr3_aa: CASSGIGSAGEKLFF

d_call: TRBD2
clone_size: .
j_call: TRBJ2-3
v_call: TRBV9
cdr3_nt: TGTGCCAGCAGCGTCCCCGGGACTAGCGGCACAGATACGCAGTATTTT
cdr3_aa: CASSVPGTSGTDTQYF

d_call: TRBD2
clone_size: .
j_call: TRBJ2-7
v_call: TRBV6-5
cdr3_nt: TGTGCCAGCAGTTTAACGGGTAGCGGGAGCTCCTACGAGCAGTACTTC
cdr3_aa: CASSLTGSGSSYEQYF

d_call: .
clone_size: .
j_call: TRBJ1-5
v_call: TRBV27
cdr3_nt: TGTGCCAGCAGTTTAAATCACCGAGATCAGCCCCAGCATTTT
cdr3_aa: CASSLNHRDQPQHF

d_call: .
clone_size: once
j_call: TRBJ1-2
v_call: TRBV7-3
cdr3_nt: TGTGCCACCCCCACGTGGAAAGGTTGGGAAGCTAACTATGGCTACACCTTC
cdr3_aa: CATPTWKGWEANYGYTF

d_call: .
clone_size: .
j_call: TRBJ2-7
v_call: TRBV27
cdr3_nt: TGTGCCAGCAGTTTTACCGTGACCTACGAGCAGTACTTC
cdr3_aa: CASSFTVTYEQYF

d_call: TRBD2
clone_size: .
j_call: TRBJ2-1
v_call: TRBV10-3
cdr3_nt: TGTGCCACCCTGACTAGCGGGAGAGTAGTTGAGCAGTTCTTC
cdr3_aa: CATLTSGRVVEQFF

d_call: .
clone_size: .
j_call: TRBJ1-2
v_call: TRBV6-6
cdr3_nt: TGTGCCAGCGCCGACCTAGGGTATGGCTACACCTTC
cdr3_aa: CASADLGYGYTF

d_call: .
clone_size: .
j_call: TRBJ2-7
v_call: TRBV27
cdr3_nt: TGTGCCAGCAGTTTACGGTTTCGACCCTCCTACGAGCAGTACTTC
cdr3_aa: CASSLRFRPSYEQYF

d_call: .
clone_size: .
j_call: TRBJ1-4
v_call: TRBV27
cdr3_nt: TGTGCCAGCAGTTTGGTTTCGTTTGTCTGGGGGAATAAAAAAAATGAAAAACTGTTTTTT
cdr3_aa: CASSLVSFVWGNKKNEKLFF

d_call: TRBD1
clone_size: .
j_call: TRBJ2-5
v_call: TRBV28
cdr3_nt: TGTGCCAGCAGTTGGACAGGGGGCAGGGAGACCCAGTACTTC
cdr3_aa: CASSWTGGRETQYF